This T cell receptor (beta chain) was retrieved from a study of metastatic and nonmetastatic thyroid tumors. Study overall: The comparison covered peripheral blood and tumor or nodule tissue in malignant and benign thyroid patients. Study conclusions and caveats: A significant increase in TCR beta diversity was reportedly seen in malignant thyroid tumors relative to benign nodules, in blood and tumor.

In the source study's methods: A papillary thyroid cancer distant-metastasis classifier was built from CDR3 differences across clinicopathological groups. TCRdb re-called clones via MiXCR from the PCR reads. TCRdb's processing, not the study's, gives the V and J calls here. The table lists over 40,000 clones, approximately 26% of them singletons. This CDR3 comprises 12 residues. Between the trimmed V and J ends, which lost 5 bases and 6 bases, there was a span of 9 bases. At least ten counts were recorded for this clone. The antigen is unknown. Patients were all untreated before their thyroid surgery. The material sequenced was blood. V and J are TRBV12-3 or TRBV12-4 and TRBJ2-3; D unresolved. The source of this sequence is a male donor with papillary thyroid cancer or a benign thyroid nodule (not recorded which). Some clones in this sample may be carry-over from other donors' samples. The CDR3 here is CASSRSLDTQYF. In DNA form, the CDR3 reads TGTGCCAGCAGTCGGTCTCTCGATACGCAGTATTTT.